The clone carrying this T cell receptor beta chain appeared a few times. The sample is drawn from a study of sequential checkpoint blockade in melanoma. Study-level information: TCRβ was sequenced from DNA of approximately 99 pretreatment tumors.

This CDR3 spans 16 amino acids. From germline, CDR1 is MNHGY and CDR2 SAAAGT. V was clipped by 5 bases and J by 0 bases, with 17 bases between them. Treatment in this sample: randomized to nivolumab then ipilimumab (arm A) or the reverse (arm B). The protocol was immunoSEQ multiplex PCR, while the TCRdb copy is restricted to in-frame clones and leaves out a portion. The sample consists of some 2,400 clones, around 14% of them appearing once. The receptor's source is a human donor with melanoma. V is TRBV6-8 and J is TRBJ2-7; D is perhaps TRBD1 (6 bases). Sequences were derived from tumor tissue (inferred from file names), sampled from a patient given nivolumab and ipilimumab in sequence. The CDR3 DNA follows: TGTGCCAGCAGTGACCACCGACAGGACATCTCCTACGAGCAGTACTTC. Translated: CASSDHRQDISYEQYF.